Described below is a single T cell receptor beta chain sequence and its context. V was cut by 5 bases and J by 0 bases, with 14 bases left in between. In germline, CDR1 is SGHTA, CDR2 FQGTGA. This CDR3 is 16 amino acids long. TCRdb's table, derived via immunoSEQ multiplex PCR, lists solely in-frame clones and lacks some. The profile shows 40,000 or so clones, 91% of them singletons. These data are taken from a study of T cell changes during pregnancy in multiple sclerosis. The sequenced sample was CD8+ T cells from peripheral blood mononuclear cells, obtained after pregnancy. V gene TRBV7-3 combines with J gene TRBJ2-1; tentative D call: TRBD2 (6 bases). This sequence was found in a female donor with multiple sclerosis, enrolled in a pregnancy study. This CDR3 is CASSPLAGSSYNEQFF. CDR3 sequence (DNA): TGTGCCAGCAGCCCCCTTGCGGGGAGCTCCTACAATGAGCAGTTCTTC.